This TCR beta chain was obtained from a study of Tregs in tolerant kidney transplant recipients. Profiling relied on immunoSEQ multiplex PCR, and the TCRdb table lists in-frame clones only, not all of them. The sample consists of approximately 60,000 clones, around 80% of them appearing once. Whole-study results and caveats: Activated donor B cell expansion appeared to reveal the most relevant donor-specific TCRbeta repertoire.

Unmatched junction bases numbered 11, after V lost 4 bases and J lost 5 bases. Germline V CDR1 and CDR2: SGHDT, YYEEEE. There are 16 residues in the CDR3. Worth noting for this clone: Its antigen is not identified.

The chain links TRBV5-6 to TRBJ2-1, with TRBD2 matching 8 bases. This TCR was recovered from a human donor in good health. Sequencing was done on a sample of CD4+ T cells from blood. The CDR3 DNA is TGTGCCAGCAGCCGGAGGGGCGGGGGGACAAACAATGAGCAGTTCTTC. Its protein is CASSRRGGGTNNEQFF.